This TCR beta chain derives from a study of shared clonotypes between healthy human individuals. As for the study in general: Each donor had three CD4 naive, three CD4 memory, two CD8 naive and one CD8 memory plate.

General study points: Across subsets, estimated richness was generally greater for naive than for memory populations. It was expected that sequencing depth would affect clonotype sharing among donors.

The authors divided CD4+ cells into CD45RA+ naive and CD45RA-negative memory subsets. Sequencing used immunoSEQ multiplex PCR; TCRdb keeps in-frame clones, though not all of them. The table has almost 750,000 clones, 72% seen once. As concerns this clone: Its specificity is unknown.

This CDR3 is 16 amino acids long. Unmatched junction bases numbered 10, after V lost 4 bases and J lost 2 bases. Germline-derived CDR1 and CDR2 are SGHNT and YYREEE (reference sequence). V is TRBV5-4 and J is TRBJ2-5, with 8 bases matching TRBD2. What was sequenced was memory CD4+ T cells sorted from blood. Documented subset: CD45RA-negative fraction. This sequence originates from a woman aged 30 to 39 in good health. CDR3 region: CASSPGRGGPQETQYF. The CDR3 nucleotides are TGTGCCAGCAGCCCTGGACGGGGGGGGCCTCAAGAGACCCAGTACTTC.